These T cell receptor beta chains were read from a single sample in a study of T cell repertoires in cytomegalovirus infection. TCRdb recomputed calls from the reads with MiXCR, one row per CDR3 protein. The table has 480,000 or so distinct CDR3 sequences, about 10% seen once. Sequencing was performed on PBMCs. The receptors were sampled from a human donor in good health (CMV status not recorded). Some clones in this sample may be carry-over from other donors' samples. Each CDR3 is given without its conserved first and last residue. The order of the fields is V gene, CDR3 protein.

TRBV28,ASRTPGLAGKPDNEQF
TRBV30,AWSVGMNTEAF
TRBV19,ASSLGTLNTGELF
TRBV10-3,AIRAGEDNEQF
TRBV28,ASLMDGGGGQPQH
TRBV10-3,AIGTGGDTGELF
TRBV9,ASSAYRDSEAF
TRBV6-5,ASSYETLNTEAF
TRBV15,ATSNYDRVEQY
TRBV3-1,ASSQGIAGAQF
TRBV28,ASGETSGSDNEQF
TRBV6-5,ASSRLSGGASQETQY
TRBV23-1,ASSHSPPTDRPGSGTDTQY
TRBV6-5,ASSYSARSGNTIY
TRBV6-6,ASSTPQGGFTGELF
TRBV29-1,SGMDTEAF
TRBV4-2,ASSPGTPNTDTQY
TRBV6-1,ASSYAYSRAGGAEAF
TRBV12-3/TRBV12-4,ASSLATGAASTDTQY
TRBV11-2,ASSWSRRDNQPQH
TRBV7-8,ASSLDGTVNTEAF
TRBV5-1,ASSKGQEATNEKLF
TRBV2,ASRRRGLDSPLH
TRBV28,ASSRRTSGIVETQY
TRBV11-2,ASSSGLMGVISAETQY
TRBV12-3/TRBV12-4,ASSFRGTEAF
TRBV12-5,ASGLVVGGQDNTEAF
TRBV7-2,ASSQAPGKLF
TRBV29-1,SGYPDSGKDGYT
TRBV4-2,ASSQETREETQY
TRBV5-5,ASSSPSGTSGYNEQF
TRBV5-1,ASSPKPSGRGNEQY
TRBV7-8,ASSLALRQGLTSSYEQY
TRBV28,ASSPTNQETQY
TRBV11-2,ASSLEFSGGKRTQY
TRBV14,ASSQLRTGSTDTQY
TRBV6-5,ASNRQGKNSPLH
TRBV5-5,ASRSRDGDLNYGYT
TRBV5-1,ASSLGLTRTDTQY
TRBV12-3/TRBV12-4,ASSFYGGNTEAF
TRBV6-5,ASSYASGDEQY
TRBV7-3,ASSLTRDRSYNEQF
TRBV28,ASSFEGQGARGYT
TRBV12-3/TRBV12-4,ASRPGSRVSYNEQF
TRBV7-9,ASSLTSRGDYEQY
TRBV6-1,ASSEAGGLGDTQY
TRBV28,ASSPPGGYNEQF
TRBV18,ASSPPSRAGRGNTIY
TRBV15,ATSREGAGTTDTQY
TRBV4-1,ASSQERAGYNEQF
TRBV19,ASSGASGGINSPLH
TRBV28,ASSLYAGDKFSTDTQY
TRBV7-3,ASSFGLAGRDTQY
TRBV7-6,ASSSRQGAPLTDTQY
TRBV2,ASSGGRGTDTQY
TRBV19,ASSSWVAGDSYNEQF
TRBV10-3,AISDIIKGNQETQY